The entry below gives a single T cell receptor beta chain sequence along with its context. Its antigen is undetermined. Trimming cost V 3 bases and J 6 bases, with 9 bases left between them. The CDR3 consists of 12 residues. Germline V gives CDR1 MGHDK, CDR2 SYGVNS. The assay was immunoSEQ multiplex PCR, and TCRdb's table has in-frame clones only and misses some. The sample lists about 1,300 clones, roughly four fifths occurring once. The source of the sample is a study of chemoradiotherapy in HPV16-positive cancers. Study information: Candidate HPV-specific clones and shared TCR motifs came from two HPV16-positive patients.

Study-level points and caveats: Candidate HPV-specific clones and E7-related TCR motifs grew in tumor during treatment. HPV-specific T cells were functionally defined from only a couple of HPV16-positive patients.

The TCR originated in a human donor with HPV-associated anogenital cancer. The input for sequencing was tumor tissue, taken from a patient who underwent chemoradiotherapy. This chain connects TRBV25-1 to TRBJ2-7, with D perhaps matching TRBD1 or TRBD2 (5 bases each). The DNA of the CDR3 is TGTGCCAGCAGTGACCCGGGGACCGAGCAGTACTTC. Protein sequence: CASSDPGTEQYF.